This entry describes one T cell receptor (beta chain). Its target is not known. This was the immunoSEQ v3.0 assay at survey level. The method was immunoSEQ multiplex PCR; TCRdb's version includes in-frame clones alone and lacks a portion of them. Among roughly 30,000 clones, approximately 85% were seen once, and the ten largest hold roughly 3.8%. This sample stems from a study of long-term antiretroviral therapy in people with HIV. General observations from the study: Gathering of blood took place between the mid-2000s and the late 2010s, possibly under older ART regimens.

The CDR3 covers 13 residues. Germline V lookup: CDR1 SQVTM, CDR2 ANQGSEA. The V end lost 0 bases, the J end lost 4 bases, and 9 bases lay between the germline ends. This sample comprised unsorted PBMCs, obtained 0.8 years before starting antiretroviral therapy. The rearrangement joins TRBV29-1 to TRBJ1-2, with D perhaps TRBD1 (5 bases). This TCR came from a young man with HIV. The CDR3 is CSVEDPGSYGYTF. The CDR3 DNA reads as TGCAGCGTTGAAGATCCAGGGAGCTATGGCTACACCTTC.